This T cell receptor (beta chain) was sequenced in a study of CD8 T cells in ankylosing spondylitis (dated by TCRdb to about 2017). With respect to the entire study: The study set out to find disease-linked TCR variants by profiling T cell receptor beta repertoires in ankylosing spondylitis patients and healthy donors. Peripheral blood samples were taken, and synovial fluid was additionally collected from ankylosing spondylitis patients. In total, the full study cohort was made up of about 99 healthy donors and some 26 ankylosing spondylitis patients.

V lost 1 base and J lost 4 bases, and the count of bases not matched to a germline gene is 4. The CDR3 spans 16 residues, from the cysteine through the phenylalanine. Left in the record is the CDR3 DNA by itself, 48 bases read in frame from the first base. Per the germline V gene, SGHTA is the CDR1 and FQGNSA is the CDR2. This clonotype was recorded many times. The antigen this receptor binds is unknown. Qualities for individual bases were not recorded, and no much larger clone is one base off. The investigation overall reported the following: A CD8+ phenotype was shown by the disease-linked clones, which were found at relatively low frequencies in peripheral blood. Blood from ankylosing spondylitis patients appeared to be characterized by a TCR beta motif made up of under ten highly homologous amino acid variants. Significant enrichment of the disease-linked clones was reported in matched synovial fluid samples from ankylosing spondylitis patients. Some TCR beta motif variants had previously been reported in synovial fluid and blood of reactive arthritis patients, which suggested common disease-initiation mechanisms.

Sequencing was performed on an Illumina HiSeq 2500. Quantitative 5'-RACE with molecular barcodes was used to prepare TCR beta libraries. The study's processing was this. Disease-linked TCR variants were identified with a new computational method built on a probabilistic model of VDJ rearrangement. TCRdb trimmed the raw reads at Q25, called clones with MiXCR and kept productive beta chains. Records with the same CDR3 protein are collapsed into one entry carrying the most frequent genes and DNA. The V and J calls follow TCRdb's processing rather than the paper's. The sample includes approximately 140,000 distinct CDR3 sequences, with about a tenth observed a single time. Approximately 3.4% of the sample goes to the ten largest clones.

The sequenced sample was blood, either unsorted or a sorted T cell fraction (not recorded which). The chain uses TRBV7-2 and TRBJ2-1; TRBD2 aligns with 10 central bases. This TCR was recovered from a male donor with ankylosing spondylitis or in good health (not recorded which). The bases are TGTGCCAGCAGCTTAGTTACTAGCGGGAAATACAATGAGCAGTTCTTC. This translates into CASSLVTSGKYNEQFF.